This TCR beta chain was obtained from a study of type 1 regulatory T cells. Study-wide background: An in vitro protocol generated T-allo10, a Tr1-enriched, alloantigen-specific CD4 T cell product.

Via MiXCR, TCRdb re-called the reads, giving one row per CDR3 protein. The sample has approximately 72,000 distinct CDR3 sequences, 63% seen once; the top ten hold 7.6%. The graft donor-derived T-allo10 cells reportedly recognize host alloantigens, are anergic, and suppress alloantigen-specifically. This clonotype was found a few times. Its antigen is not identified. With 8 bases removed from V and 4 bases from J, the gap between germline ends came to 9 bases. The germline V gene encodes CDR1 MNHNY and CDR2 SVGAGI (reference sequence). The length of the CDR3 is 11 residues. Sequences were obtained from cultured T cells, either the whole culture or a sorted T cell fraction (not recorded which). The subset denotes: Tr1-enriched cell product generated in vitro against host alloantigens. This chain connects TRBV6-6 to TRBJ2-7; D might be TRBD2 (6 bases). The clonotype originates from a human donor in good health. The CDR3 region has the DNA TGTGCCAGCGGGCGGGATTACGAGCAGTACTTC. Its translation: CASGRDYEQYF.